The 13 T cell receptor beta chains given below trace back to one sample, sequenced in a study of cytomegalovirus exposure and HLA in healthy donors. The PCR ran on 60 Vbeta and 13 Jbeta primers. The assay was immunoSEQ multiplex PCR, and TCRdb's table has in-frame clones only and misses some. Among 150,000 or so clones listed, about four fifths were seen once. The sequencing input was PBMCs. These receptors were taken from a man over 45 in good health and CMV-seropositive.

The rearrangement uses TRBV27 and TRBJ2-5; TRBD2 aligns across 7 bases. This CDR3 has 15 residues. The germline gives CDR1 MNHEY, CDR2 SMNVEV (reference sequence). The V gene end was trimmed by 5 bases and the J gene end by 5 bases; junction bases not matched to a gene: 11. CDR3 residues: CASSRLAGVVETQYF. The CDR3 DNA follows: TGTGCCAGCAGTCGACTAGCCGGAGTTGTGGAGACCCAGTACTTC.

This chain links TRBV7-3 with TRBJ1-6; 7 bases align to TRBD1. After removal of 5 bases from V and 4 bases from J, the junction contained 5 bases not matched to a gene. This CDR3 has 15 amino acids. CDR1 is SGHTA, CDR2 FQGTGA, per germline. The CDR3 reads CASSGTGQYNSPLHF. The CDR3 coding sequence is TGTGCCAGCAGCGGAACGGGACAGTATAATTCACCCCTCCACTTT.

V gene TRBV10-3 combines with J gene TRBJ2-7, with 9 positions matching TRBD1. The germline CDR1 and CDR2 sequences are ENHRY and SYGVKD. Unmatched junction bases numbered 3, after V lost 8 bases and J lost 1 base. The CDR3 is made up of 13 amino acids. The CDR3 protein is CAIGQGPSYEQYF. The CDR3, as DNA: TGTGCCATCGGACAGGGGCCTTCCTACGAGCAGTACTTC.

J is TRBJ2-7 and V is TRBV5-8; tentative D call: TRBD2 (6 bases). Trimming stripped 0 bases from V and 5 bases from J, with 12 bases between. Germline-derived CDR1 and CDR2 are SGHTS and YDEGEE. The CDR3 covers 14 residues. DNA for the CDR3: TGTGCCAGCAGCTTGGCGGGAGTATTCCACGAGCAGTACTTC. Amino acids: CASSLAGVFHEQYF.

The CDR3 DNA is TGTGCCAGCTGGCGGAAGTCGAACAATGAGCAGTTCTTC. This translates into CASWRKSNNEQFF. This rearrangement joins TRBV7-2 to TRBJ2-1, with D hard to call. From germline, CDR1 is SGHTA and CDR2 FQGNSA. Deletions cut 8 bases from V and 5 bases from J, with 13 bases between. The CDR3 has 13 amino acids.

The rearrangement uses TRBV5-6 and TRBJ2-1, with a weak D call TRBD1 (5 bases). Per germline, CDR1 SGHDT and CDR2 YYEEEE. The CDR3 consists of 17 residues. The germline V and J ends were trimmed by 0 bases and 0 bases, with 13 bases remaining between them. CDR3 protein: CASSLVVGLSSYNEQFF. CDR3 nucleotide sequence: TGTGCCAGCAGCTTGGTCGTGGGGCTAAGCTCCTACAATGAGCAGTTCTTC.

The chain uses TRBV10-3 and TRBJ2-7, with 12 bases fitting TRBD2. Trimming cost V 2 bases and J 2 bases; bases outside gene matches: 1. The CDR3 is 15 amino acids. Germline CDR1 and CDR2: ENHRY and SYGVKD. The CDR3 nucleotides are TGTGCCATCAGTGAGGGGACTAGCGGGCCCTACGAGCAGTACTTC. It codes for CAISEGTSGPYEQYF.

The V and J genes are TRBV5-4 and TRBJ1-1, with TRBD1 matching 7 bases. CDR3 length: 15 amino acids. Germline V gene data show CDR1 as SGHNT and CDR2 as YYREEE (reference sequence). V shed 2 bases and J 1 base; nucleotides not matched to a gene: 5. CDR3 bases: TGTGCCAGCAGCTTATCTAGACAGGGGAACACTGAAGCTTTCTTT. Encoded protein: CASSLSRQGNTEAFF.

The CDR3 is CASSVGVGAGEKLFF. In DNA form, the CDR3 reads TGTGCCAGCAGCGTAGGGGTAGGGGCAGGTGAAAAACTGTTTTTT. The chain combines TRBV9 with TRBJ1-4, with D possibly being TRBD1 (5 bases). Trimming left V 0 bases short and J 7 bases short, with 13 bases between. Germline CDR1 reads SGDLS; CDR2 reads YYNGEE. CDR3 length: 15 amino acids.

This clone was picked up a small number of times. Germline is not matched at one junction end, which may reflect a read error. The chain couples TRBV7-9 to TRBJ2-7, with 10 positions matching TRBD2. The CDR3 covers 14 residues. CDR1 is SEHNR and CDR2 is FQNEAQ in the germline V gene (reference sequence). CDR3 sequence: CSSSLRLAGGEQYF. CDR3 coding DNA: TGTTCCAGCAGCTTAAGACTAGCGGGTGGTGAACAGTACTTC.

The V and J genes are TRBV27 and TRBJ1-4; D possibly corresponds to TRBD1 (5 bases). Trimming shortened V by 9 bases and J by 8 bases, and 10 bases separated the two germline ends. Germline-derived CDR1 and CDR2 are MNHEY and SMNVEV (reference sequence). The CDR3 runs to 11 residues. The CDR3 DNA reads as TGTGCCAGTGGGACTGACGAAAAACTGTTTTTT. Its translation is CASGTDEKLFF.

This chain joins TRBV28 and TRBJ2-7; D gene unclear. Per germline, CDR1 MDHEN and CDR2 SYDVKM. V lost 1 base to trimming and J lost 6 bases, with 7 bases between them. The CDR3 totals 12 residues. Here the CDR3 reads CASSLSLSEQYF. The DNA of the CDR3 is TGTGCCAGCAGTTTATCCCTTTCCGAGCAGTACTTC.

The chain joins TRBV5-5 to TRBJ2-7, with 7 nucleotides matching TRBD1. The CDR3 spans 15 residues. V trimming: 5 bases; J trimming: 1 base; junction bases outside the gene matches: 9. Germline values: CDR1 SGHKS, CDR2 YYEKEE (reference sequence). The CDR3, as DNA: TGTGCCAGCAGTTCCCCGGGACAGAGTTCCTACGAGCAGTACTTC. Its translation: CASSSPGQSSYEQYF.